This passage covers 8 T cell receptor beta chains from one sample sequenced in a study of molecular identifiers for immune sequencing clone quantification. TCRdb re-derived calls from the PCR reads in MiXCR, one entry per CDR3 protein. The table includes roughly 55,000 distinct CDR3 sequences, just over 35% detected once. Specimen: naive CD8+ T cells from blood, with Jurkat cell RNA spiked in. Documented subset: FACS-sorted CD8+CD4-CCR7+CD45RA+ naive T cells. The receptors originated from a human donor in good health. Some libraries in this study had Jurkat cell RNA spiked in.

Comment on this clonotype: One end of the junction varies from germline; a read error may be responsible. DNA for the CDR3: TGTGCCAGCGGCGTAGGAGGGAATAGCAATCAGCCCCAGCATTTT. Protein: CASGVGGNSNQPQHF. The chain links TRBV9 to TRBJ1-5; D remains ambiguous. In germline, CDR1 is SGDLS, CDR2 YYNGEE. The CDR3 extends over 15 amino acids.

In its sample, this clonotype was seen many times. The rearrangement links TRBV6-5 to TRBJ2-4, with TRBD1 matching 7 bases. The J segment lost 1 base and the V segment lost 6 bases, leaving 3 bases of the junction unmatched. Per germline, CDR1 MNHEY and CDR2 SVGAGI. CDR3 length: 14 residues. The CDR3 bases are TGTGCCAGCAGGCCACAGGGGGCCAAAAACATTCAGTACTTC. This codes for CASRPQGAKNIQYF.

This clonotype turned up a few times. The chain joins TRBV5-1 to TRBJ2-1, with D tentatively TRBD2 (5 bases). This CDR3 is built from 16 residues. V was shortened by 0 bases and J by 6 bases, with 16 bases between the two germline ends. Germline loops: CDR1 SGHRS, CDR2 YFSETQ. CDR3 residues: CASSLGWGASLNEQFF. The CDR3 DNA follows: TGCGCCAGCAGCTTGGGTTGGGGAGCTAGCCTCAATGAGCAGTTCTTC.

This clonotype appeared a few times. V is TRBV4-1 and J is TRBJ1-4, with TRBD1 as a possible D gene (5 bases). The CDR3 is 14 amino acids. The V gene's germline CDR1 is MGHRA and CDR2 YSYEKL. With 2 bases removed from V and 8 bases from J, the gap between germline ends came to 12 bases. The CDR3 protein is CASSQFRVGEKLFF. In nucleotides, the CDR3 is TGCGCCAGCAGCCAATTCAGGGTGGGGGAAAAACTGTTTTTT.

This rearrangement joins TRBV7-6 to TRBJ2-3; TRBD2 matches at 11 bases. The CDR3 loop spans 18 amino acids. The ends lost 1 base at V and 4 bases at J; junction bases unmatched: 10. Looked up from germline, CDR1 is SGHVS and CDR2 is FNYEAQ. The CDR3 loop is CASSLGLAGWNNADTQYF. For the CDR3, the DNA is TGTGCCAGCAGCTTAGGACTAGCGGGATGGAATAACGCAGATACGCAGTATTTT.

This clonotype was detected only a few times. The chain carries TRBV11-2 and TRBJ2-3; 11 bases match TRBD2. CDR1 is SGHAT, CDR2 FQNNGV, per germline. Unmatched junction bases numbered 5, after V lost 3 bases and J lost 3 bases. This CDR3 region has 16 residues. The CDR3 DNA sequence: TGTGCCAGCAGCTTTGGAACTAGCGGGAGTACAGATACGCAGTATTTT. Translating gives CASSFGTSGSTDTQYF. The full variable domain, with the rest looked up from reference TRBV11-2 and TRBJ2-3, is EAGVAQSPRYKIIEKRQSVAFWCNPISGHATLYWYQQILGQGPKLLIQFQNNGVVDDSQLPKDRFSAERLKGVDSTLKIQPAKLEDSAVYLCASSFGTSGSTDTQYFGPGTRLTVL.

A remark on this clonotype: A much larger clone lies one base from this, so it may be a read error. The CDR3 loop reads CASSHPGRVITSGANVLTF. In nucleotides, the CDR3 is TGTGCCAGCAGCCATCCGGGACGGGTGATTACCTCTGGGGCCAACGTCCTGACTTTC. The gene calls are TRBV28 and TRBJ2-6; tentatively, D is TRBD1 or TRBD2 (5 bases each). Trimming cost V 6 bases and J 0 bases, with 21 bases left between them. The CDR3 runs to 19 residues. Germline V gives CDR1 MDHEN, CDR2 SYDVKM.

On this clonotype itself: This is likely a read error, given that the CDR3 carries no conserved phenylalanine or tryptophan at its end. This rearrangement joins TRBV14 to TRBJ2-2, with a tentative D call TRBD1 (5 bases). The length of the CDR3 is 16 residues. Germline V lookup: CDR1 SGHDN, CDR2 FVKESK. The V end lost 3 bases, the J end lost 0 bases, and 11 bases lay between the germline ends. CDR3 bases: TGTGCCAGCAGCCAGCTAGGGGCATCGAACACCGGGGAGCTGTTTTGT. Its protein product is CASSQLGASNTGELFC.